This T cell receptor (beta chain) was sequenced in a study of cytomegalovirus exposure and HLA in healthy donors. Germline V gene sequence: CDR1 SGHTA, CDR2 FQGTGA. Trimming took 5 bases from V and 6 from J; bases not matched to a gene: 12. This CDR3 is 18 amino acids long. The PCR ran on 60 Vbeta and 13 Jbeta primers. Using immunoSEQ multiplex PCR, the repertoire was profiled, and TCRdb retains in-frame clones only, with some absent. The sample lists approximately 150,000 clones; roughly 90% were seen once. The chain joins TRBV7-3 to TRBJ2-3, with 15 positions matching TRBD2. Sequenced sample: PBMCs. The clonotype was recovered from a woman aged 40-49 years in good health and CMV-seronegative. CDR3 nucleotide sequence: TGTGCCAGCAGCCTAGGGACTAGCGGGGGGAACCCAGGGGATACGCAGTATTTT. Protein sequence: CASSLGTSGGNPGDTQYF.